The clone carrying this TCR beta chain was seen only a few times. No antigen is known for it. This sample stems from a study of T-cell memory formation after mild COVID-19. Germline CDR1 reads SEHNR; CDR2 reads FQNEAQ (reference sequence). There are 16 residues in the CDR3. Trimming left V 2 bases short and J 2 bases short, with 15 bases between. Study findings and constraints: For contracting clones, CD4+ ones sat mainly in CM and EM, CD8+ in EMRA.

TCRdb analysed the 5' RACE reads with MiXCR anew, one entry per CDR3 protein. The repertoire holds roughly 320,000 distinct CDR3 sequences, with 25% to 30% as singletons. The receptor was isolated from an adult woman who had mild COVID-19 (a few samples of this study predate the infection). Cell type and time point are not known. This rearrangement joins TRBV7-9 to TRBJ2-5, with unresolved D. Specimen: PBMCs or a T cell subset sorted from them (not recorded which). CDR3 DNA: TGTGCCAGCAGCTTATCCCCCCCGGCGGAACAAGAGACCCAGTACTTC. As protein: CASSLSPPAEQETQYF.